This entry features one T cell receptor (beta chain) sequence. Trimming removed 7 bases at V and 4 bases at J, with 13 bases between. The CDR3 is 12 amino acids. Germline V CDR1 and CDR2: GTSNPN, SVGIG (reference sequence). This sample stems from a study of CD8 T cells in Susac syndrome. cDNA came from roughly 0.53 to 1 ug RNA primed by random hexamers. The amplification used immunoSEQ multiplex PCR on TCR beta CDR3; it spanned 54 Vbeta and 13 Jbeta. In TCRdb, the immunoSEQ multiplex PCR reads were re-called with MiXCR into one record per CDR3 protein. The profile shows 180,000 or so distinct CDR3 sequences, just under 95% of them singletons.

This clonotype was sampled from a human donor in good health. The chain recombines TRBV30 with TRBJ1-2, with D possibly matching TRBD1 (5 bases). The sample was CD4+ T cells from PBMCs. CDR3 coding DNA: TGTGCCTCCCCGGGTACAGGCTATGGCTACACCTTC. Protein: CASPGTGYGYTF. Filled out from reference TRBV30 and TRBJ1-2, the complete variable domain reads SQTIHQWPATLVQPVGSPLSLECTVEGTSNPNLYWYRQAAGRGLQLLFYSVGIGQISSEVPQNLSASRPQDRQFILSSKKLLLSDSGFYLCASPGTGYGYTFGSGTRLTVV.